This T cell receptor beta chain originates from a study of CD8+CD57+ T cells in acquired aplastic anemia. On the study more broadly: The sorted CD4+ and CD8+ cells yielded an average around 3 ug of DNA. Study observations and caveats: Found in both controls and patients were around 31 CD8+ CDR3 sequences.

Trimming removed 6 bases from V and 2 bases from J; junction bases left unmatched: 6. The CDR3 sequence is 14 residues long. CDR1 is MRHNA and CDR2 is SNTAGT in the germline V gene. Genomic DNA, serving as template, underwent TCR beta VDJ and CDR3 profiling. TCRdb ran MiXCR on the reads and lists one entry per CDR3 protein. The table lists roughly 130,000 distinct CDR3 sequences, around 50% of them singletons. As concerns this clonotype: Its antigen is as yet unknown.

V usage is TRBV6-4 and J usage is TRBJ1-2; 7 bases fit TRBD1. This TCR was recovered from a human donor in good health, serving as a control. The sample taken for sequencing was sorted CD4+, CD8+, or CD8+CD57+ T cells (not recorded which) from PBMCs. In DNA form, the CDR3 reads TGTGCCAGCAGCCGGACAGGCAGCAACTATGGCTACACCTTC. This codes for CASSRTGSNYGYTF.